This TCR beta chain was profiled in a study of OX40 agonist ivuxolimab in advanced cancers. Blood got drawn at baseline, again on cycle 4 day 1, and then on cycle 7 day 1. This table comes from immunoSEQ multiplex PCR, and its TCRdb copy is limited to in-frame clones, with some not included. The sample holds about 84,000 clones, 84% seen once. In the case of this clone: Its antigen is unidentified.

This CDR3 spans 13 amino acids. V was trimmed by 5 bases and J by 7 bases, leaving 14 bases between them. CDR1 is SGHDN, CDR2 FVKESK, per germline. Overall study findings and caveats: Clonal expansion was seen in CD4+ and CD8+ blood T cells by week 6 at 0.1 to 3.0 mg/kg. Near-lowest levels of clonal expansion characterized partial responders at 0.1-3.0 mg/kg.

This clonotype was sampled from an adult with an advanced solid tumor such as melanoma, head and neck, liver or kidney cancer. The material sequenced was CD4+ or CD8+ T cells sorted from blood, taken in a trial of the OX40 agonist ivuxolimab. The chain recombines TRBV14 with TRBJ2-5; weak D call: TRBD2 (5 bases). CDR3 in amino acids: CASSVYSGVTQYF. In DNA form, the CDR3 reads TGTGCCAGCAGCGTGTACAGCGGCGTGACCCAGTACTTC. The whole variable domain, remainder taken from reference TRBV14 and TRBJ2-5, is EAGVTQFPSHSVIEKGQTVTLRCDPISGHDNLYWYRRVMGKEIKFLLHFVKESKQDESGMPNNRFLAERTGGTYSTLKVQPAELEDSGVYFCASSVYSGVTQYFGPGTRLLVL.